These T cell receptor beta chains were read from a single sample in a study of blood T cell repertoires in COVID-19. Profiling relied on immunoSEQ multiplex PCR, and the TCRdb table lists in-frame clones only, not all of them. The sample records roughly 70,000 clones, about 88% being singletons. Sequences were obtained from peripheral blood. These receptors were obtained from a man between 70 and 80 years old with acute or convalescent COVID-19. Each CDR3 is given with its conserved first and last residue. The D gene is left open where the match is weak. Clone size, where shown, is once, few, many, or a class for clones that have expanded.

>TRBJ2-3|18|-|TRBV9|-
TGTGCCAGCAGCGTAGGAAGGGACTTCAAGACGTTCACAGATACGCAGTATTTT
CASSVGRDFKTFTDTQYF
>TRBJ2-3|15|TRBD1|TRBV27|-
TGTGCCAGCAGTAAGGGACAGGGGGGACCAGATACGCAGTATTTT
CASSKGQGGPDTQYF
>TRBJ2-3|14|-|TRBV18|-
TGTGCCAGCTCACCACAGGGGAACACAGATACGCAGTATTTT
CASSPQGNTDTQYF
>TRBJ1-5|14|-|TRBV10-3|-
TGTGCCATCAGTCGGGGTGTGGGCGACCAGCCCCAGCATTTT
CAISRGVGDQPQHF
>TRBJ2-3|15|-|TRBV11-3|-
TGTGCCAGCAGCTTTAGTAGCGACGGGACAGATACGCAGTATTTT
CASSFSSDGTDTQYF
>TRBJ1-1|13|-|TRBV28|once
TGTGCCAGCAGCGGGGAAGGGTCACGTGAAGCTTTCTTT
CASSGEGSREAFF
>TRBJ1-6|14|TRBD1|TRBV11-2|-
TGTGCCAGCAGCTTAGGGACAGGCCCTTCACCCCTCCACTTT
CASSLGTGPSPLHF
>TRBJ1-4|14|-|TRBV4-1|once
TGCGCCAGCGGGAAGGTAGCGACTAATGAAAAACTGTTTTTT
CASGKVATNEKLFF
>TRBJ1-6|18|TRBD1|TRBV25-1|-
TGTGCCACCGCTTCCTCCCGGGACAGGGAACGAAGGAATTCACCCCTCCACTTT
CATASSRDRERRNSPLHF
>TRBJ1-3|16|-|TRBV25-1|once
TGTGCCAGCAGTGAAGGGGGCAGGGGATCGGGAAACACCATATATTTT
CASSEGGRGSGNTIYF